This passage covers 23 T cell receptor beta chains from one sample sequenced in a study of naive and memory T cell subsets (dated by TCRdb to about 2017). For whole blood analysis, about 2.4 ml of peripheral blood was drawn from adult healthy volunteers into Tempus tubes, and RNA was extracted according to the manufacturer's instructions. The library was generated by 5' RACE. Sequenced on an Illumina MiSeq. For the blood and skin samples, reverse transcription of TCR RNA was done with SuperScript IV along with alpha and beta constant region primers. TCRdb cleaned the public reads at Q25 with fastp, built clones with MiXCR and kept in-frame beta chains. Entries that share a CDR3 protein sequence are merged under the most common genes and DNA. In all, the sample holds about 22,000 distinct CDR3 sequences, and 4% to 4.5% of those were seen once. Clones ranked in the top ten supply under 9% of the sample.

The receptors originated from a male donor in good health.

This clonotype was recorded at least ten times. The V gene is TRBV5-1, the J gene TRBJ2-3; possibly TRBD1 for D (5 bases). The CDR3 contains 16 residues. With 4 bases removed from V and 6 bases from J, the gap between germline ends came to 21 bases. Germline V lookup: CDR1 SGHRS, CDR2 YFSETQ. CDR3 nucleotides: TGCGCCAGCAGCCCCAAAGGAAGGGGTGGTACCGATACGCAGTATTTT. This gives the protein CASSPKGRGGTDTQYF.

This clonotype showed up many times. This chain connects TRBV5-4 to TRBJ1-6; 8 nucleotides match TRBD1. The V gene's germline CDR1 is SGHNT and CDR2 YYREEE (reference sequence). Trimming cost V 9 bases and J 7 bases; bases outside gene matches: 6. The CDR3 has 13 residues. The CDR3 nucleotides read TGTGCCACTACTCGGACAGGGAATTCACCCCTCCACTTT. The encoded protein is CATTRTGNSPLHF.

This clonotype is classed as medium-sized. This sequence joins TRBV20-1 and TRBJ2-1; 8 nucleotides match TRBD2. The CDR3 loop spans 14 amino acids. The germline CDR1 and CDR2 sequences are DFQATT and SNEGSKA (reference sequence). V trimming: 6 bases; J trimming: 7 bases; junction bases outside the gene matches: 11. For the CDR3, the DNA is TGCAGTGCGAGGGTTGAGACTAGCGTGAATGAGCAGTTCTTC. Translating it yields CSARVETSVNEQFF.

This clonotype came up many times. This sequence joins TRBV7-2 and TRBJ1-1; D is perhaps TRBD1 (5 bases). The CDR3 sequence is 15 residues long. Trimming removed 2 bases from V and 1 base from J, with 11 bases in between. Germline assignment: CDR1 SGHTA and CDR2 FQGNSA. The CDR3 sequence is CASSLFGTGNTEAFF. CDR3 coding DNA: TGTGCCAGCAGCTTATTTGGGACGGGGAACACTGAAGCTTTCTTT.

This clonotype has ten or more counts. V and J are TRBV20-1 and TRBJ2-5, with TRBD1 matching over 9 bases. The germline CDR1 and CDR2 sequences are DFQATT and SNEGSKA (reference sequence). CDR3 length: 15 amino acids. V lost 3 bases and J lost 4; bases outside the gene matches: 9. Here the CDR3 DNA reads TGCAGTGCTAGTATTGGGACAGGGTCATCAGAGACCCAGTACTTC. This sequence encodes CSASIGTGSSETQYF.

In this sample, this clonotype turned up many times. In nucleotides, the CDR3 is TGTGCCAGCAGTTCCGCGGGGAGCAATGAGCAGTTCTTC. Its protein is CASSSAGSNEQFF. The chain couples TRBV6-6 to TRBJ2-1; D possibly corresponds to TRBD2 (6 bases). In germline, CDR1 is MNHNY, CDR2 SVGAGI (reference sequence). The CDR3 contains 13 residues. Trimming removed 4 bases at V and 6 bases at J, with 10 bases between.

In its sample, this clonotype was seen many times. CDR3 sequence: CATSSYTAGGDEQFF. The CDR3 bases are TGTGCCACCAGCAGCTACACGGCGGGAGGAGATGAGCAGTTCTTC. The rearrangement uses TRBV15 and TRBJ2-1; TRBD2 matches at 8 bases. The CDR3 has 15 amino acids. CDR1 is LNHNV and CDR2 is YYDKDF in the germline V gene (reference sequence). The J segment lost 8 bases and the V segment lost 3 bases, leaving 9 bases of the junction unmatched.

This clonotype has a count of ten or more. Here the CDR3 DNA reads TGTGCCTGGAGTGGAACCAATCAGCCCCAGCATTTT. It codes for CAWSGTNQPQHF. The chain employs TRBV30 and TRBJ1-5; no definite D call. Trimming cost V 1 base and J 3 bases, with 4 bases left between them. The CDR3 has 12 residues. The germline V gene encodes CDR1 GTSNPN and CDR2 SVGIG (reference sequence). Variable domain in full (rest from reference TRBV30 and TRBJ1-5): SQTIHQWPATLVQPVGSPLSLECTVEGTSNPNLYWYRQAAGRGLQLLFYSVGIGQISSEVPQNLSASRPQDRQFILSSKKLLLSDSGFYLCAWSGTNQPQHFGDGTRLSIL.

The table lists this clonotype with many counts. This rearrangement joins TRBV6-6 to TRBJ2-5, with 8 bases that match TRBD1. Unmatched junction bases numbered 4, after V lost 2 bases and J lost 5 bases. The CDR3 length is 14 residues. The germline CDR1 and CDR2 sequences are MNHNY and SVGAGI (reference sequence). The DNA of the CDR3 is TGTGCCAGCAGTTACGGACAGGGCTCGGAGACCCAGTACTTC. Residues: CASSYGQGSETQYF.

This clonotype was observed at least ten times. This chain joins TRBV5-1 and TRBJ2-2; 7 nucleotides line up with TRBD1. With 5 bases clipped from V and 0 bases from J, the junction kept 4 bases outside the gene matches. The CDR3 sequence is 15 residues long. Germline V gene data show CDR1 as SGHRS and CDR2 as YFSETQ. The CDR3 loop reads CASRGGTANTGELFF. The CDR3 bases are TGCGCCAGCAGAGGTGGGACAGCGAACACCGGGGAGCTGTTTTTT.

This clonotype was seen repeatedly, ten times or more. The V call is TRBV28, the J call TRBJ1-4; 7 positions agree with TRBD1. Germline-derived CDR1 and CDR2 are MDHEN and SYDVKM. V was pared by 1 base and J by 7 bases, with 6 bases of the junction left unmatched. The CDR3 extends over 15 amino acids. CDR3 DNA sequence: TGTGCCAGCAGTTTATATTTTGGACAGGCTGAAAAACTGTTTTTT. Its protein product is CASSLYFGQAEKLFF.

This clonotype showed up many times. The chain employs TRBV14 and TRBJ1-4; possibly TRBD1 for D (5 bases). Germline loops: CDR1 SGHDN, CDR2 FVKESK. With 1 base removed from V and 5 bases from J, the gap between germline ends came to 11 bases. This CDR3 has 15 residues. CDR3 coding DNA: TGTGCCAGCAGCCAAGGGCCAGGGAGGAATGAAAAACTGTTTTTT. Translated, it gives CASSQGPGRNEKLFF.

This clonotype was picked up many times. This rearrangement joins TRBV29-1 to TRBJ2-1; possibly TRBD1 or TRBD2 for D (5 bases each). V lost 3 bases, J lost 9 bases, and 9 bases lay in between. The germline V gene has CDR1 SQVTM and CDR2 ANQGSEA. The CDR3 spans 11 residues. The CDR3 here is CSVDKGTEQFF. The CDR3 DNA is TGCAGCGTTGACAAAGGGACTGAGCAGTTCTTC.

This clonotype occurred many times. The chain links TRBV5-1 to TRBJ2-1, with TRBD2 matching 7 bases. Trimming at V came to 0 bases and at J to 5 bases, leaving 5 bases not matched to a gene. There are 15 residues in the CDR3. The germline V gene has CDR1 SGHRS and CDR2 YFSETQ. CDR3 bases: TGCGCCAGCAGCTTGGGACTAGCCATGAACAATGAGCAGTTCTTC. It is translated as CASSLGLAMNNEQFF. Full variable domain (remainder filled in from reference TRBV5-1 and TRBJ2-1): KAGVTQTPRYLIKTRGQQVTLSCSPISGHRSVSWYQQTPGQGLQFLFEYFSETQRNKGNFPGRFSGRQFSNSRSEMNVSTLELGDSALYLCASSLGLAMNNEQFFGPGTRLTVL.

In its sample, this clonotype was seen many times. This rearrangement joins TRBV6-5 to TRBJ1-1; no reliable D call. Between the trimmed V and J ends, which lost 2 bases and 4 bases, there was a span of 17 bases. The CDR3 sequence is 16 residues long. Germline V lookup: CDR1 MNHEY, CDR2 SVGAGI. CDR3 DNA sequence: TGTGCCAGCAGTTACGAATCGTGGGCACGTGGCACTGAAGCTTTCTTT. Translating it yields CASSYESWARGTEAFF.

For this clonotype: This may come from a read error, since a much larger clone is one base off. The chain employs TRBV20-1 and TRBJ2-3, with D possibly being TRBD1 (6 bases). The end of the DNA fits TRBJ1-5 better, so the J call may be wrong. The germline CDR1 and CDR2 sequences are DFQATT and SNEGSKA (reference sequence). This CDR3 spans 14 amino acids. DNA of the CDR3: TGCAGTGCTGTCCTAGCGGGGGGGCCAGATACGCAGCATTTT. This encodes CSAVLAGGPDTQHF.

This clonotype was seen repeatedly, ten times or more. The CDR3 region has the DNA TGCGCCAGCATAATGCGGGGGAGCACAGATACGCAGTATTTT. Translated, it gives CASIMRGSTDTQYF. The chain has TRBV10-2 and TRBJ2-3; 7 positions match TRBD2. V lost 7 bases to trimming and J lost 0 bases; unmatched junction nucleotides: 4. This CDR3 has 14 residues. Germline V gives CDR1 WSHSY, CDR2 SAAADI.

By share of the sample, this clonotype is medium-sized. J is TRBJ2-5 and V is TRBV7-2, with D maybe TRBD2 (6 bases). Germline lookup yields CDR1 SGHTA and CDR2 FQGNSA. The CDR3 consists of 12 residues. V dropped 5 bases and J dropped 13 bases, with 17 bases sitting between them. CDR3 residues: CASSPNGSIRYF. Here the CDR3 DNA reads TGTGCCAGCAGCCCCAACGGGAGTATACGGTACTTC.

This clonotype was found many times. One end of the junction is discordant with germline, which a read error may explain. V gene TRBV12-3 or TRBV12-4 combines with J gene TRBJ1-5; D is undetermined. This CDR3 has 16 residues. This chain's CDR3 is CASSLRSGLDNQPQHF. The CDR3 nucleotides read TGCGCCAGCAGTTTAAGATCTGGTCTTGACAATCAGCCCCAGCATTTT.

This clonotype has a count of ten or more. CDR3 bases: TGCAGCGTTGAAGAACCGGGACTCCTCACAGATACGCAGTATTTT. It yields the protein CSVEEPGLLTDTQYF. This sequence joins TRBV29-1 and TRBJ2-3; a possible D gene is TRBD2 (6 bases). Germline CDR1 and CDR2: SQVTM and ANQGSEA. V lost 0 bases, J lost 2 bases, and 12 bases lay in between. CDR3 size: 15 residues.

This clonotype was found many times. This chain connects TRBV7-2 to TRBJ1-3; D is unclear. Trimming shortened V by 3 bases and J by 1 base, and 7 bases separated the two germline ends. Germline CDR1 is SGHTA and CDR2 is FQGNSA. The CDR3 sequence is 14 residues long. The CDR3, as DNA: TGTGCCAGCAGCTTGTCAATTTCTGGAAACACCATATATTTT. It translates to CASSLSISGNTIYF.

This clonotype was detected ten times or more. J is TRBJ2-1 and V is TRBV4-3; 9 bases line up with TRBD1. CDR1 and CDR2 (germline): LGHNA, YSLEER. The CDR3 totals 16 residues. V dropped 0 bases and J dropped 4; count of bases not matched to a gene: 4. Here the CDR3 DNA reads TGCGCCAGCAGCCAAGATATTGGACAGGGGTACAATGAGCAGTTCTTC. This sequence encodes CASSQDIGQGYNEQFF.

This clonotype was seen ten or more times. The V and J genes are TRBV4-1 and TRBJ2-7; D possibly corresponds to TRBD2 (6 bases). Germline V gives CDR1 MGHRA, CDR2 YSYEKL. Trimming left V 3 bases short and J 4 bases short, with 16 bases between. The CDR3 extends over 15 amino acids. This chain's CDR3 is CASSHGTLLGYEQYF. In DNA, the CDR3 is TGCGCCAGCAGCCACGGGACTCTCCTAGGGTACGAGCAGTACTTC.